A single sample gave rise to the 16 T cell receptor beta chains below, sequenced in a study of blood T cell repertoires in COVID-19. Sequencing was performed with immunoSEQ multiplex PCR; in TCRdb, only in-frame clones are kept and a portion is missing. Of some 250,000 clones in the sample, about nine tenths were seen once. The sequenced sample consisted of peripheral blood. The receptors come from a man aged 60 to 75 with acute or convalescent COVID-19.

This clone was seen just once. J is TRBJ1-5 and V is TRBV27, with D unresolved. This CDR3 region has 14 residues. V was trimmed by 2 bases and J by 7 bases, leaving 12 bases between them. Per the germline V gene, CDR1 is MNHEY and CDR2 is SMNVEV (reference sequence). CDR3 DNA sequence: TGTGCCAGCAGTTTACTGTCGGGTCGACAGCCCCAGCATTTT. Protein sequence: CASSLLSGRQPQHF.

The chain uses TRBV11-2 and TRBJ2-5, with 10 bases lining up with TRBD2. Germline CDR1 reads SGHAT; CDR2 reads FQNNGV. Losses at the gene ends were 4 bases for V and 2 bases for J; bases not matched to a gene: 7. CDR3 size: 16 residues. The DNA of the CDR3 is TGTGCCAGCAGCTCGATGACTAGCGGGTTTCAAGAGACCCAGTACTTC. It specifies CASSSMTSGFQETQYF.

The CDR3 coding sequence is TGTGCCAGCAGTTTATCTCCGACTTCTCGCCTGTTTTTT. Protein: CASSLSPTSRLFF. The rearrangement uses TRBV12-3 or TRBV12-4 and TRBJ1-4; no reliable D call. Trimming pared 2 bases from V and 14 bases from J, leaving 15 bases between. The CDR3 is made up of 13 amino acids.

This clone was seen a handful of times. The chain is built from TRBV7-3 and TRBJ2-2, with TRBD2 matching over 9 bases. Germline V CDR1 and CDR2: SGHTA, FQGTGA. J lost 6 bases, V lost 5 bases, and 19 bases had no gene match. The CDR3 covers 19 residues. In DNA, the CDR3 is TGTGCCAGCAGCCCCTCTAGGGTCCCCTCGCGGGAGGGTGCCGGGGAGCTGTTTTTT. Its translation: CASSPSRVPSREGAGELFF.

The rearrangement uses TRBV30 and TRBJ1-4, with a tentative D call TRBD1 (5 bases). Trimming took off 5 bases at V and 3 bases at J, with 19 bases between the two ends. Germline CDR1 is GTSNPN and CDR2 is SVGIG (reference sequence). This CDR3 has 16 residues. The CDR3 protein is CAWGSRGFGANEKLFF. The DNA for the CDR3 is TGTGCCTGGGGATCAAGGGGATTTGGAGCTAATGAAAAACTGTTTTTT. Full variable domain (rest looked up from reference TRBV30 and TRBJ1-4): SQTIHQWPATLVQPVGSPLSLECTVEGTSNPNLYWYRQAAGRGLQLLFYSVGIGQISSEVPQNLSASRPQDRQFILSSKKLLLSDSGFYLCAWGSRGFGANEKLFFGSGTQLSVL.

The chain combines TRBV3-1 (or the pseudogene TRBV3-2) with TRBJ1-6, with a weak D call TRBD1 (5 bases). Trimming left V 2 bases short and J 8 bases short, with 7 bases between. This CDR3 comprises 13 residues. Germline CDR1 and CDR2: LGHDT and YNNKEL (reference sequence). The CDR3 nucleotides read TGTGCCAGCAGCCAACAGACAGATTCACCCCTCCACTTT. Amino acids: CASSQQTDSPLHF.

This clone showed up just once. This CDR3 is CASSSAGGEQYF. The CDR3 coding sequence is TGTGCCAGCAGCTCCGCGGGCGGCGAGCAGTACTTC. The chain couples TRBV7-9 to TRBJ2-7; possible D gene TRBD2, 5 bases. Germline V lookup: CDR1 SEHNR, CDR2 FQNEAQ (reference sequence). Trimming removed 4 bases at V and 6 bases at J, with 10 bases between. This CDR3 is built from 12 residues.

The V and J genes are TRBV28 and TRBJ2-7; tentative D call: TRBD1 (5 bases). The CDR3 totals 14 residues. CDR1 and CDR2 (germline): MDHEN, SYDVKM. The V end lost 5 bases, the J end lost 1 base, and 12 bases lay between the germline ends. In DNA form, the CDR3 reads TGTGCCAGCAGTATCGACAGAGAGTCCTACGAGCAGTACTTC. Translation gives CASSIDRESYEQYF.

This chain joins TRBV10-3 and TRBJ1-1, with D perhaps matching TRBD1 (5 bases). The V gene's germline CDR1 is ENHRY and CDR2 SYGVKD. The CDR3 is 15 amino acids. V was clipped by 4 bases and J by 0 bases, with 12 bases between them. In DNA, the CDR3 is TGTGCCATCAGTGTAACAGGCAAGTTGAACACTGAAGCTTTCTTT. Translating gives CAISVTGKLNTEAFF.

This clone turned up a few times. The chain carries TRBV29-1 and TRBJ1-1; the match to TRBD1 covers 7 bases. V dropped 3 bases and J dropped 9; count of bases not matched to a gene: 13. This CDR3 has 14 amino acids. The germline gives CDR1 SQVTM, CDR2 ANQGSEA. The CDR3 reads CSVDSSRDRLQAFF. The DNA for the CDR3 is TGCAGCGTTGACTCATCCCGGGACAGACTACAAGCTTTCTTT. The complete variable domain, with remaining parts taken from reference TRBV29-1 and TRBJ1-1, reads SAVISQKPSRDICQRGTSLTIQCQVDSQVTMMFWYRQQPGQSLTLIATANQGSEATYESGFVIDKFPISRPNLTFSTLTVSNMSPEDSSIYLCSVDSSRDRLQAFFGQGTRLTVV.

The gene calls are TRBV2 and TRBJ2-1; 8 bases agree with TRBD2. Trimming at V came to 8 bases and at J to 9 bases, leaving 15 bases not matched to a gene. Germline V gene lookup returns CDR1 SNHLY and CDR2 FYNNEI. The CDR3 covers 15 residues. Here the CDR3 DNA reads TGTGCCAGCCACCCTACTAGCGGTGGTTTCGGTGAGCAGTTCTTC. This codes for CASHPTSGGFGEQFF. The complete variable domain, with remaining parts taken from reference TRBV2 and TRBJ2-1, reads EPEVTQTPSHQVTQMGQEVILRCVPISNHLYFYWYRQILGQKVEFLVSFYNNEISEKSEIFDDQFSVERPDGSNFTLKIRSTKLEDSAMYFCASHPTSGGFGEQFFGPGTRLTVL.

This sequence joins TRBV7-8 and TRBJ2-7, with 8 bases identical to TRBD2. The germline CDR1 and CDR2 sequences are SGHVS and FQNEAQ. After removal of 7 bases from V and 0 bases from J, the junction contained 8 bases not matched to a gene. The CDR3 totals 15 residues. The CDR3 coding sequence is TGTGCCAGCAAGCGAGCGGGAGAAACCTCCTACGAGCAGTACTTC. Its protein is CASKRAGETSYEQYF.

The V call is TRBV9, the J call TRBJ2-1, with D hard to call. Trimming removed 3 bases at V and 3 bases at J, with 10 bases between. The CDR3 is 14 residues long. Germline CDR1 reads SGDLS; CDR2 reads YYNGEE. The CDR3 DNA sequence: TGTGCCAGCAGCGAAACGCTAGTCTACAATGAGCAGTTCTTC. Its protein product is CASSETLVYNEQFF. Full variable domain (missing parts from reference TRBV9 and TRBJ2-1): DSGVTQTPKHLITATGQRVTLRCSPRSGDLSVYWYQQSLDQGLQFLIQYYNGEERAKGNILERFSAQQFPDLHSELNLSSLELGDSALYFCASSETLVYNEQFFGPGTRLTVL.

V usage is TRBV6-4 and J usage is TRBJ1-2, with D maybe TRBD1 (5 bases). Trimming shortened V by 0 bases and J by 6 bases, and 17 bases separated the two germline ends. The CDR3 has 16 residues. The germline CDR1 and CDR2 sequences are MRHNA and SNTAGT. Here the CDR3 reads CASSDSSGPSGDGYTF. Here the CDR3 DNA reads TGTGCCAGCAGTGACTCCTCGGGGCCTTCGGGAGATGGCTACACCTTC.

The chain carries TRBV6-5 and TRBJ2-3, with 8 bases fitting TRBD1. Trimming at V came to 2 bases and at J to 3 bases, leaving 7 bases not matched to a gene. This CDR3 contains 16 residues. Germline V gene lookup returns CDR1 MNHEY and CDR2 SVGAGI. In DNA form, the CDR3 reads TGTGCCAGCAGTTACAACGCAGGGGGCCGTACAGATACGCAGTATTTT. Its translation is CASSYNAGGRTDTQYF.

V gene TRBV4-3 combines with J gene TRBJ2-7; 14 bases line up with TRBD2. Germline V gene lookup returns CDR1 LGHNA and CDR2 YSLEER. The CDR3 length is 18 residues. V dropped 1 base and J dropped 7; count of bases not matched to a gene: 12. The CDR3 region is CASSQVGTSGSGSAEQYF. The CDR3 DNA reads TGCGCCAGCAGCCAAGTGGGGACTAGCGGGAGTGGATCGGCGGAGCAGTACTTC.